This T cell receptor (beta chain) was recorded in a study of vaccination effects on CD4 cells after COVID-19. The CDR3 has 11 amino acids. Germline-derived CDR1 and CDR2 are SNHLY and FYNNEI. V lost 5 bases and J 3 bases, leaving 4 bases between the germline ends. As for this clone: Its antigen is unidentified.

The protocol was immunoSEQ multiplex PCR, while the TCRdb copy is restricted to in-frame clones and leaves out a portion. The repertoire has approximately 61,000 clones, approximately 72% of them found once; the top ten carry more than 4%. Culture proceeded for about 11 days, and CD4+ T cells were then isolated. Of the BNT162b2 and mRNA-1273 vaccines, participants received two doses of one or the other. Testing of the vaccine recipients showed negative nucleocapsid antibodies and no prior SARS-CoV-2 infection. The specimen was CD4+ T cells from PBMCs cultured without peptide, collected after COVID-19 vaccination. The TCR comes from a human donor who received a COVID-19 vaccine. The chain combines TRBV2 with TRBJ1-1; no clear D. The CDR3 loop is CASSLDTEAFF. The CDR3 DNA reads as TGTGCCAGCAGTCTCGACACTGAAGCTTTCTTT.